This T cell receptor beta chain stems from a study of molecular identifiers for immune sequencing clone quantification. Study results and limitations: Clones of above 20 RNA copies carried over 99% of effector molecules; in naive cells they carried under 1%.

This clonotype was counted ten times or more. The antigen is unknown. Listed TCR primers and previously described methods were used for bulk TCR libraries. MiXCR was run by TCRdb on the PCR reads, yielding one entry per CDR3 protein. In the table there are about 320,000 distinct CDR3 sequences, over 20% of which are singletons. The CDR3 runs to 16 residues. J lost 1 base, V lost 5 bases, and 9 bases had no gene match. CDR1 LGHNA and CDR2 YSLEER come from the germline V gene. Sequencing was performed on naive CD8+ T cells from blood, with Jurkat cell RNA spiked in. As to subset: FACS-sorted CD8+CD4-CCR7+CD45RA+ naive T cells. This chain connects TRBV4-3 to TRBJ2-3; 7 nucleotides align to TRBD2. The sequence came from a human donor in good health. Some libraries in this study had Jurkat cell RNA spiked in. The CDR3 loop is CASSSGGGLGTDTQYF. The CDR3 region has the DNA TGCGCCAGCAGCTCCGGGGGAGGGCTGGGCACAGATACGCAGTATTTT.